The rows below give T cell receptor beta chains drawn from one sample of a study of identical twins. TCRdb redid the calling of the 5' RACE reads with MiXCR, one entry per CDR3 protein. The data show roughly 250,000 distinct CDR3 sequences, roughly 7% seen once. In addition, the sample was reused for a study of yellow fever vaccine responses in identical twins.

Sequencing used memory (CD45RO+) T cells sorted from blood. These receptors were collected from a woman younger than 30 in good health. Both conserved end residues are part of each CDR3. The D gene is left open where the match is weak. Only part of the rows carry a size: once, few, many, or a class if the clone is expanded.

len	v_gene	j_gene	abundance	d_gene	CDR3aa	CDR3nt
14	TRBV20-1	TRBJ2-7	many	TRBD2	CSAPRLAGAYEQYF	TGCAGTGCGCCACGTCTAGCGGGGGCCTACGAGCAGTACTTC
16	TRBV5-1	TRBJ2-2	many	TRBD1	CASSLLGQANTGELFF	TGCGCCAGCAGCCTCCTGGGACAGGCGAACACCGGGGAGCTGTTTTTT
15	TRBV7-9	TRBJ2-1	many	TRBD2	CASSLIAGAFNEQFF	TGTGCCAGCAGCTTAATCGCGGGAGCTTTTAATGAGCAGTTCTTC
17	TRBV5-1	TRBJ2-2	few	TRBD2	CASSLWSGGANTGELFF	TGCGCCAGCAGCTTGTGGAGCGGGGGGGCGAACACCGGGGAGCTGTTTTTT
15	TRBV20-1	TRBJ1-4	many	NA	CSARGGRTLEEKLFF	TGCAGTGCTAGAGGCGGCAGGACTTTAGAAGAAAAACTGTTTTTT
19	TRBV12-3/TRBV12-4	TRBJ2-1	NA	TRBD2	CASSLYTGTSGWVHNEQFF	TGTGCCAGCAGTTTGTACACCGGGACTAGCGGGTGGGTCCACAATGAGCAGTTCTTC
17	TRBV3-1	TRBJ2-5	NA	TRBD2	CASSQKTSGGPQETQYF	TGTGCCAGCAGCCAAAAGACTAGCGGGGGGCCCCAAGAGACCCAGTACTTC
13	TRBV20-1	TRBJ1-1	many	NA	CSAREGGEPEAFF	TGCAGTGCCCGAGAGGGGGGGGAACCTGAAGCTTTCTTT
15	TRBV19	TRBJ2-7	NA	TRBD2	CASSIVETSGSAQYF	TGTGCCAGTAGTATAGTCGAGACTAGCGGGAGCGCGCAGTACTTC
14	TRBV28	TRBJ2-7	NA	NA	CASSFKTLSYEQYF	TGTGCCAGCAGTTTTAAAACGTTGTCCTACGAGCAGTACTTC
14	TRBV20-1	TRBJ2-5	few	TRBD1	CSATTGLVRETQYF	TGCAGTGCTACGACAGGGTTGGTTCGGGAGACCCAGTACTTC
15	TRBV5-5	TRBJ2-1	many	NA	CASSLVSGSYNEQFF	TGTGCCAGCAGCTTGGTTAGCGGTTCCTACAATGAGCAGTTCTTC
15	TRBV7-2	TRBJ2-3	NA	NA	CASRRSVRRTDTQYF	TGTGCCAGCAGGAGGAGCGTCAGGCGCACAGATACGCAGTATTTT
14	TRBV9	TRBJ2-1	many	NA	CASSVGASLNEQFF	TGTGCCAGCAGCGTAGGGGCTAGCCTGAATGAGCAGTTCTTC
13	TRBV25-1	TRBJ1-6	many	NA	CASSDSRNSPLHF	TGTGCCAGCAGTGACTCAAGGAATTCACCCCTCCACTTT
16	TRBV6-5	TRBJ2-6	NA	NA	CASDSRHFSGANVLTF	TGTGCCAGCGATTCTCGACACTTCTCTGGGGCCAACGTCCTGACTTTC
18	TRBV20-1	TRBJ2-1	NA	TRBD2	CSARTTSGRQGSYNEQFF	TGCAGTGCTAGAACGACTAGCGGGAGGCAGGGGTCCTACAATGAGCAGTTCTTC
16	TRBV18	TRBJ1-3	few	TRBD1	CASSQGQERSGNTIYF	TGTGCCAGCTCACAGGGACAGGAGAGATCTGGAAACACCATATATTTT
18	TRBV27	TRBJ2-3	many	TRBD2	CASSLLSSGGQNTDTRYF	TGTGCCAGCAGTTTACTGTCTAGCGGGGGGCAGAACACAGATACGCGGTATTTT
13	TRBV5-1	TRBJ2-5	few	TRBD1	CASSGGQGETQYF	TGCGCCAGCAGCGGAGGACAGGGAGAGACCCAGTACTTC
18	TRBV6-1	TRBJ2-5	NA	TRBD2	CASTPTSGGSPVKETQYF	TGTGCCAGCACCCCGACTAGCGGGGGGAGCCCGGTAAAAGAGACCCAGTACTTC
15	TRBV15	TRBJ2-3	NA	NA	CATNGGPGITDTQYF	TGTGCCACCAATGGCGGTCCAGGAATCACAGATACGCAGTATTTT
12	TRBV7-8	TRBJ2-3	many	TRBD2	CASSLTSGRAYF	TGTGCCAGCAGCTTGACTAGCGGGAGGGCCTATTTT
14	TRBV5-1	TRBJ2-1	many	NA	CASSPVVGLGEQFF	TGCGCCAGCAGCCCGGTGGTCGGGTTAGGTGAGCAGTTCTTC
15	TRBV5-6	TRBJ2-7	few	NA	CASSLGSGFPYEQYF	TGTGCCAGCAGCTTAGGAAGCGGGTTCCCCTACGAGCAGTACTTC
15	TRBV10-2	TRBJ2-3	few	NA	CASKEGGPRTDTQYF	TGCGCCAGCAAAGAAGGAGGGCCCCGCACAGATACGCAGTATTTT
15	TRBV3-1	TRBJ2-1	few	TRBD2	CASSPLAGDYNEQFF	TGTGCCAGCAGCCCCCTAGCGGGAGACTACAATGAGCAGTTCTTC
15	TRBV25-1	TRBJ2-1	many	NA	CASSGGAGSYNEQFF	TGTGCCAGCAGTGGTGGGGCGGGGTCCTACAATGAGCAGTTCTTC
16	TRBV7-9	TRBJ2-1	many	TRBD2	CASSPQAGATYNEQFF	TGTGCCAGCAGCCCCCAAGCGGGAGCTACATACAATGAGCAGTTCTTC
13	TRBV12-3/TRBV12-4	TRBJ1-5	many	NA	CASRRGGNQPQHF	TGTGCCAGCAGGAGAGGGGGCAATCAGCCCCAGCATTTT
10	TRBV7-8	TRBJ2-5	few	NA	CASSFGPQYF	TGTGCCAGCAGCTTCGGACCCCAGTACTTC
15	TRBV3-1	TRBJ2-7	few	NA	CASSLLMGGRYEQYF	TGTGCCAGCAGCCTCCTCATGGGGGGAAGGTACGAGCAGTACTTC
15	TRBV12-3/TRBV12-4	TRBJ2-5	many	TRBD2	CASSLLLAGGETQYF	TGTGCCAGCAGTTTGTTACTAGCGGGAGGTGAGACCCAGTACTTC
14	TRBV12-3/TRBV12-4	TRBJ2-1	NA	NA	CASSHPKRRNEQFF	TGTGCCAGCAGTCACCCGAAGAGACGCAATGAGCAGTTCTTC
12	TRBV7-9	TRBJ2-2	few	NA	CASSSLSGELFF	TGTGCCAGCAGCTCCCTTTCTGGGGAGCTGTTTTTT
14	TRBV20-1	TRBJ2-5	many	NA	CSARRSSHQETQYF	TGCAGTGCTAGGAGGAGCAGCCACCAAGAGACCCAGTACTTC
15	TRBV7-9	TRBJ1-1	NA	TRBD1	CASSSRQGARTEAFF	TGTGCCAGCAGCTCCCGACAGGGGGCGCGTACTGAAGCTTTCTTT
13	TRBV6-1	TRBJ1-5	NA	NA	CASTLTQIQPQHF	TGTGCCAGCACCCTAACCCAAATTCAGCCCCAGCATTTT
14	TRBV5-6	TRBJ2-7	few	NA	CASSLEGGSYEQYF	TGTGCCAGCAGCTTGGAGGGCGGGTCCTACGAGCAGTACTTC
11	TRBV29-1	TRBJ2-3	few	NA	CSVEGSDTQYF	TGCAGCGTTGAGGGGTCAGATACGCAGTATTTT
18	TRBV3-1	TRBJ2-1	few	TRBD2	CASSGGLAAISSYNEQFF	TGTGCCAGCAGCGGGGGACTAGCGGCCATAAGCTCCTACAATGAGCAGTTCTTC
12	TRBV10-3	TRBJ2-5	few	NA	CAISGDRETQYF	TGTGCCATCAGTGGAGATCGAGAGACCCAGTACTTC
14	TRBV5-1	TRBJ2-3	many	NA	CASSGGKVTDTQYF	TGCGCCAGCAGCGGGGGAAAGGTCACAGATACGCAGTATTTT
14	TRBV29-1	TRBJ2-3	many	NA	CSAPGRPFTDTQYF	TGCAGCGCCCCGGGCAGGCCGTTCACAGATACGCAGTATTTT
14	TRBV5-1	TRBJ1-5	many	TRBD1	CASSLSTGEQPQHF	TGCGCCAGCAGCTTGAGTACAGGGGAACAGCCCCAGCATTTT
14	TRBV6-5	TRBJ2-2	few	NA	CASSSEGGTGELFF	TGTGCCAGCAGTTCTGAGGGGGGCACCGGGGAGCTGTTTTTT
15	TRBV7-3	TRBJ2-1	many	NA	CASSSTGTPYNEQFF	TGTGCCAGCAGCTCGACCGGGACACCTTACAATGAGCAGTTCTTC
13	TRBV20-1	TRBJ1-2	many	TRBD1	CSARQGANYGYTF	TGCAGTGCTAGACAGGGGGCGAACTATGGCTACACCTTC
11	TRBV25-1	TRBJ2-6	NA	NA	CASTGANVLTF	TGTGCCAGCACCGGGGCCAACGTCCTGACTTTC
15	TRBV6-1	TRBJ2-6	few	NA	CASSPTGSGANVLTF	TGTGCCAGCAGTCCCACAGGGTCTGGGGCCAACGTCCTGACTTTC
16	TRBV12-3/TRBV12-4	TRBJ2-1	many	TRBD2	CASMGPGTSGDNEQFF	TGTGCCAGCATGGGACCCGGGACTAGCGGTGACAATGAGCAGTTCTTC
17	TRBV4-1	TRBJ1-5	few	NA	CASSPNPQGAGNQPQHF	TGCGCCAGCAGCCCCAACCCCCAGGGCGCGGGTAATCAGCCCCAGCATTTT
13	TRBV29-1	TRBJ2-2	many	NA	CSVASLNTGELFF	TGCAGCGTTGCCAGTCTTAACACCGGGGAGCTGTTTTTT